A selection of T cell receptor beta chains follows, all from one sample in a study of neurological immune-mediated disorders. TCRdb recomputed calls from the 5' RACE reads with MiXCR, one row per CDR3 protein. The sample has about 99,000 distinct CDR3 sequences; approximately 11% are singletons. The sample taken for sequencing was PBMCs. These receptors all come from a female donor with HTLV-1-associated myelopathy (HAM/TSP). Both conserved end residues are part of each CDR3. Fields, in order: J gene, D gene, clone size, V gene, CDR3 protein, CDR3 DNA. D genes are given only for firm matches. Not all rows give a size; the values are once, few, many and, for expanded clones, a class.

J gene: TRBJ2-1
D gene: TRBD1
clone size: -
V gene: TRBV29-1
CDR3 protein: CSAGGRTGGYNEQFF
CDR3 DNA: TGCAGCGCAGGGGGGAGGACAGGGGGCTACAATGAGCAGTTCTTC

J gene: TRBJ1-5
D gene: -
clone size: once
V gene: TRBV12-3/TRBV12-4
CDR3 protein: CASSGVYGNQPRHF
CDR3 DNA: TGTGCCAGCAGCGGGGTTTACGGAAATCAGCCCCGGCATTTT

J gene: TRBJ2-5
D gene: TRBD2
clone size: many
V gene: TRBV7-2
CDR3 protein: CASSLVGTSGQETQYF
CDR3 DNA: TGTGCCAGCAGCTTAGTCGGGACTAGCGGACAAGAGACCCAGTACTTC

J gene: TRBJ1-1
D gene: -
clone size: many
V gene: TRBV29-1
CDR3 protein: CSVGRDTEAFF
CDR3 DNA: TGCAGCGTTGGTCGAGACACTGAAGCTTTCTTT

J gene: TRBJ2-3
D gene: -
clone size: many
V gene: TRBV5-1
CDR3 protein: CASSVQGNTDTQYF
CDR3 DNA: TGCGCCAGCAGCGTACAGGGAAACACAGATACGCAGTATTTT

J gene: TRBJ2-3
D gene: TRBD1
clone size: many
V gene: TRBV5-1
CDR3 protein: CASIRTGKNTDTQYF
CDR3 DNA: TGCGCCAGCATCCGGACAGGGAAAAACACAGATACGCAGTATTTT

J gene: TRBJ2-7
D gene: -
clone size: few
V gene: TRBV20-1
CDR3 protein: CSAPRQAKRDEQYF
CDR3 DNA: TGCAGTGCTCCCCGACAGGCAAAAAGGGACGAGCAGTACTTC

J gene: TRBJ1-1
D gene: TRBD1
clone size: many
V gene: TRBV5-1
CDR3 protein: CASSFRDRDHTEAFF
CDR3 DNA: TGCGCCAGCAGCTTCCGGGACAGGGATCACACTGAAGCTTTCTTT

J gene: TRBJ1-6
D gene: -
clone size: many
V gene: TRBV29-1
CDR3 protein: CSVRFGLDNSPLHF
CDR3 DNA: TGCAGCGTCAGATTCGGGTTAGATAATTCACCCCTCCACTTT

J gene: TRBJ1-4
D gene: -
clone size: many
V gene: TRBV5-1
CDR3 protein: CASSLGGTNEKLFF
CDR3 DNA: TGCGCCAGCAGCTTGGGGGGAACTAATGAAAAACTGTTTTTT

J gene: TRBJ1-3
D gene: -
clone size: many
V gene: TRBV18
CDR3 protein: CASSPKSGGTIYF
CDR3 DNA: TGTGCCAGCTCACCGAAGTCCGGGGGCACCATATATTTT

J gene: TRBJ2-6
D gene: -
clone size: many
V gene: TRBV24-1
CDR3 protein: CATSDMGTSGANVLTF
CDR3 DNA: TGTGCCACCAGTGATATGGGTACCTCTGGGGCCAACGTCCTGACTTTC

J gene: TRBJ2-7
D gene: TRBD1
clone size: many
V gene: TRBV28
CDR3 protein: CASSSPTGTGNF
CDR3 DNA: TGTGCCAGCAGTTCCCCCACCGGGACAGGGAACTTC

J gene: TRBJ1-4
D gene: -
clone size: -
V gene: TRBV5-1
CDR3 protein: CASSRPDLNEKLFF
CDR3 DNA: TGCGCCAGCTCGCGTCCCGACCTTAATGAAAAACTGTTTTTT

J gene: TRBJ2-2
D gene: TRBD2
clone size: few
V gene: TRBV20-1
CDR3 protein: CSARFLAGGPGELFF
CDR3 DNA: TGCAGTGCTAGATTCCTAGCGGGGGGGCCCGGGGAGCTGTTTTTT

J gene: TRBJ2-3
D gene: -
clone size: many
V gene: TRBV7-2
CDR3 protein: CASSLEPRATDTQYF
CDR3 DNA: TGTGCCAGCAGCTTAGAGCCTCGGGCCACAGATACGCAGTATTTT

J gene: TRBJ1-2
D gene: TRBD1
clone size: many
V gene: TRBV20-1
CDR3 protein: CSARDQGAQGGYTF
CDR3 DNA: TGCAGTGCTAGAGATCAGGGGGCGCAAGGTGGCTACACCTTC

J gene: TRBJ2-7
D gene: TRBD1
clone size: -
V gene: TRBV5-1
CDR3 protein: CASSSFPGQGIYEQYF
CDR3 DNA: TGCGCCAGCAGCTCGTTCCCGGGACAGGGTATCTACGAGCAGTACTTC

J gene: TRBJ2-7
D gene: TRBD1
clone size: many
V gene: TRBV5-1
CDR3 protein: CASSLEVVQGAYEQYF
CDR3 DNA: TGCGCCAGCAGCTTGGAGGTGGTCCAGGGGGCCTACGAGCAGTACTTC

J gene: TRBJ2-7
D gene: -
clone size: many
V gene: TRBV7-2
CDR3 protein: CASSPRYEQYF
CDR3 DNA: TGTGCCAGCAGCCCTCGTTACGAGCAGTACTTC

J gene: TRBJ2-3
D gene: TRBD2
clone size: many
V gene: TRBV5-1
CDR3 protein: CASSLETGTSGSSTDTQYF
CDR3 DNA: TGCGCCAGCAGCTTGGAGACCGGGACTAGCGGCTCTAGCACAGATACGCAGTATTTT

J gene: TRBJ2-3
D gene: TRBD2
clone size: many
V gene: TRBV20-1
CDR3 protein: CSAARDGTSRTDTQYF
CDR3 DNA: TGCAGTGCCGCAAGGGACGGGACTAGTCGGACAGATACGCAGTATTTT

J gene: TRBJ2-2
D gene: -
clone size: few
V gene: TRBV20-1
CDR3 protein: CSARDPGQHRSKGELFF
CDR3 DNA: TGCAGTGCTAGAGACCCAGGACAGCACCGATCGAAGGGGGAGCTGTTTTTT

J gene: TRBJ2-5
D gene: -
clone size: many
V gene: TRBV27
CDR3 protein: CASSALGETQYF
CDR3 DNA: TGTGCCAGCAGTGCCCTTGGCGAGACCCAGTACTTC

J gene: TRBJ2-2
D gene: TRBD1
clone size: many
V gene: TRBV7-9
CDR3 protein: CASSPDRVATGELFF
CDR3 DNA: TGTGCCAGCAGCCCCGACAGGGTGGCTACCGGGGAGCTGTTTTTT

J gene: TRBJ1-1
D gene: -
clone size: many
V gene: TRBV20-1
CDR3 protein: CSARGVVNTEAFF
CDR3 DNA: TGCAGTGCTAGAGGGGTAGTGAACACTGAAGCTTTCTTT

J gene: TRBJ2-1
D gene: -
clone size: many
V gene: TRBV28
CDR3 protein: CASRGASSSYNEQFF
CDR3 DNA: TGTGCCAGCCGTGGGGCGTCGAGCTCCTACAATGAGCAGTTCTTC

J gene: TRBJ2-7
D gene: TRBD1
clone size: many
V gene: TRBV20-1
CDR3 protein: CSARARTGDYEQYF
CDR3 DNA: TGCAGTGCTAGAGCTCGGACAGGGGACTACGAGCAGTACTTC

J gene: TRBJ2-3
D gene: TRBD1
clone size: -
V gene: TRBV20-1
CDR3 protein: CSANRGPGTDTQYF
CDR3 DNA: TGCAGTGCGAACAGGGGTCCTGGCACAGATACGCAGTATTTT

J gene: TRBJ1-4
D gene: TRBD1
clone size: many
V gene: TRBV14
CDR3 protein: CASSLTGGHEKLFF
CDR3 DNA: TGTGCCAGCAGCTTGACAGGGGGTCACGAAAAACTGTTTTTT

J gene: TRBJ2-1
D gene: TRBD2
clone size: many
V gene: TRBV5-6
CDR3 protein: CASSLRKSGGAHYNEQFF
CDR3 DNA: TGTGCCAGCAGCTTGAGGAAAAGCGGGGGGGCACACTACAATGAGCAGTTCTTC

J gene: TRBJ2-1
D gene: TRBD2
clone size: many
V gene: TRBV3-1
CDR3 protein: CASNKRGPGNEQFF
CDR3 DNA: TGTGCCAGCAATAAGCGGGGCCCAGGGAATGAGCAGTTCTTC

J gene: TRBJ2-7
D gene: TRBD1
clone size: many
V gene: TRBV5-1
CDR3 protein: CASSRGTAESYEQYF
CDR3 DNA: TGCGCCAGCAGCCGTGGGACAGCGGAATCCTACGAGCAGTACTTC

J gene: TRBJ2-7
D gene: -
clone size: -
V gene: TRBV11-2
CDR3 protein: CASTQRTSAHEQYF
CDR3 DNA: TGTGCCAGCACCCAGCGGACCTCTGCCCACGAGCAGTACTTC

J gene: TRBJ2-5
D gene: -
clone size: many
V gene: TRBV7-2
CDR3 protein: CASSFTTGAETQYF
CDR3 DNA: TGTGCCAGCAGCTTTACCACGGGAGCGGAGACCCAGTACTTC

J gene: TRBJ1-2
D gene: -
clone size: -
V gene: TRBV4-1
CDR3 protein: CASSQDTVRNSYGYTF
CDR3 DNA: TGCGCCAGCAGCCAAGATACCGTGAGGAACAGCTATGGCTACACCTTC

J gene: TRBJ2-3
D gene: -
clone size: -
V gene: TRBV12-5
CDR3 protein: CASGQGTDTQYF
CDR3 DNA: TGTGCTAGTGGACAGGGTACAGATACGCAGTATTTT

J gene: TRBJ2-2
D gene: -
clone size: many
V gene: TRBV20-1
CDR3 protein: CSARPGGATGELFF
CDR3 DNA: TGCAGTGCTAGACCAGGAGGAGCCACCGGGGAGCTGTTTTTT

J gene: TRBJ2-1
D gene: TRBD2
clone size: many
V gene: TRBV5-1
CDR3 protein: CASRLTTSGGDEQFF
CDR3 DNA: TGCGCCAGCAGACTTACGACTAGCGGGGGGGATGAGCAGTTCTTC

J gene: TRBJ2-1
D gene: -
clone size: many
V gene: TRBV29-1
CDR3 protein: CSVEDLVYKNEQFF
CDR3 DNA: TGCAGCGTTGAAGATCTGGTCTACAAGAATGAGCAGTTCTTC

J gene: TRBJ1-1
D gene: -
clone size: many
V gene: TRBV15
CDR3 protein: CATSKPRDTEAFF
CDR3 DNA: TGTGCCACCAGCAAACCCCGCGACACTGAAGCTTTCTTT

J gene: TRBJ2-5
D gene: -
clone size: many
V gene: TRBV20-1
CDR3 protein: CSAPTPGFDQETQYF
CDR3 DNA: TGCAGTGCCCCGACCCCGGGTTTTGATCAAGAGACCCAGTACTTC

J gene: TRBJ2-3
D gene: TRBD2
clone size: few
V gene: TRBV29-1
CDR3 protein: CSVDTGGSTDTQYF
CDR3 DNA: TGCAGCGTTGATACGGGGGGTAGCACAGATACGCAGTATTTT

J gene: TRBJ2-2
D gene: -
clone size: many
V gene: TRBV25-1
CDR3 protein: CASRSEGHNTGELFF
CDR3 DNA: TGTGCCAGCCGAAGCGAGGGACACAACACCGGGGAGCTGTTTTTT

J gene: TRBJ2-1
D gene: -
clone size: -
V gene: TRBV5-1
CDR3 protein: CASSSDPNNEQFF
CDR3 DNA: TGCGCCAGCAGCTCGGACCCCAACAATGAGCAGTTCTTC

J gene: TRBJ2-5
D gene: TRBD2
clone size: many
V gene: TRBV10-3
CDR3 protein: CATSISGGKEETQYF
CDR3 DNA: TGTGCCACTTCAATCAGCGGGGGAAAAGAAGAGACCCAGTACTTC

J gene: TRBJ2-7
D gene: TRBD2
clone size: many
V gene: TRBV19
CDR3 protein: CASSIKRGALYEQYF
CDR3 DNA: TGTGCCAGTAGTATAAAGCGGGGGGCCCTCTACGAGCAGTACTTC

J gene: TRBJ2-5
D gene: -
clone size: many
V gene: TRBV7-9
CDR3 protein: CASSQRGNQETQYF
CDR3 DNA: TGTGCCAGCAGCCAACGGGGTAATCAAGAGACCCAGTACTTC

J gene: TRBJ2-5
D gene: -
clone size: many
V gene: TRBV18
CDR3 protein: CASSPNSPSPQETQYF
CDR3 DNA: TGTGCCAGCTCACCAAACTCACCGAGCCCCCAAGAGACCCAGTACTTC

J gene: TRBJ1-2
D gene: -
clone size: many
V gene: TRBV28
CDR3 protein: CASSLSQGHYGYTF
CDR3 DNA: TGTGCCAGCAGTTTATCTCAGGGGCACTATGGCTACACCTTC

J gene: TRBJ2-1
D gene: -
clone size: many
V gene: TRBV11-2
CDR3 protein: CASSYYDEQFF
CDR3 DNA: TGTGCCAGCAGCTACTACGATGAGCAGTTCTTC

J gene: TRBJ2-3
D gene: -
clone size: many
V gene: TRBV7-2
CDR3 protein: CASSLQAGAGDTQYF
CDR3 DNA: TGTGCCAGCAGCTTACAGGCGGGGGCGGGAGATACGCAGTATTTT

J gene: TRBJ2-1
D gene: -
clone size: many
V gene: TRBV9
CDR3 protein: CASSKETGSGNEQFF
CDR3 DNA: TGTGCCAGCAGCAAAGAGACAGGCTCAGGGAATGAGCAGTTCTTC

J gene: TRBJ2-2
D gene: TRBD1
clone size: few
V gene: TRBV5-1
CDR3 protein: CASSLETGLNTGELFF
CDR3 DNA: TGCGCCAGCAGCCTAGAGACAGGGTTGAACACCGGGGAGCTGTTTTTT

J gene: TRBJ2-1
D gene: TRBD2
clone size: many
V gene: TRBV28
CDR3 protein: CASRGTSAYNEQFF
CDR3 DNA: TGTGCCAGCAGAGGGACTAGCGCCTACAATGAGCAGTTCTTC

J gene: TRBJ2-5
D gene: TRBD2
clone size: many
V gene: TRBV12-3/TRBV12-4
CDR3 protein: CASRRGNTQYF
CDR3 DNA: TGTGCCAGCAGGCGGGGGAATACCCAGTACTTC

J gene: TRBJ2-7
D gene: TRBD2
clone size: many
V gene: TRBV5-6
CDR3 protein: CASSSGRAPGEQYF
CDR3 DNA: TGTGCCAGCAGCTCGGGGAGGGCCCCCGGCGAGCAGTACTTC

J gene: TRBJ1-2
D gene: -
clone size: many
V gene: TRBV28
CDR3 protein: CASSPQGASGYTF
CDR3 DNA: TGTGCCAGCAGTCCACAGGGAGCCTCTGGCTACACCTTC

J gene: TRBJ1-6
D gene: TRBD1
clone size: many
V gene: TRBV6-6
CDR3 protein: CASTTGTDVYNSPLHF
CDR3 DNA: TGTGCCAGCACAACCGGGACAGACGTTTATAATTCACCCCTCCACTTT

J gene: TRBJ1-2
D gene: TRBD1
clone size: few
V gene: TRBV5-6
CDR3 protein: CASSLGGTVNYGYTF
CDR3 DNA: TGTGCCAGCAGCTTGGGCGGGACAGTGAACTATGGCTACACCTTC